These 3 T cell receptor beta chains share one sample of origin, sequenced in a study of response to subunit inactivated influenza vaccine. TCRdb reprocessed the RT-PCR reads via MiXCR and lists one record per CDR3 protein. The sample has about 780,000 distinct CDR3 sequences; around 20% are singletons. The specimen comprised PBMCs from blood, sampled approximately 5 days after vaccination. These receptors were obtained from a man aged 50 to 59 who received an inactivated influenza vaccine.

This clonotype was counted between two and nine times. Being one base from a much bigger clone, this may be a read error. J is TRBJ2-7 and V is TRBV6-5; D gene uncertain. The V gene's germline CDR1 is MNHEY and CDR2 SVGAGI. CDR3 length: 13 amino acids. V gave up 1 base and J gave up 0 bases, with 4 bases separating them. The CDR3 spells CASSYYSSYEQYF. DNA of the CDR3: TGTGCCAGCAGTTACTACAGCTCCTACGAGCAGTACTTC.

A few counts support this clonotype. The chain links TRBV5-5 to TRBJ1-1, with TRBD1 as a possible D gene (6 bases). The V gene lost 5 bases and the J gene lost 5 bases, with 13 bases spanning the gap. Germline lookup yields CDR1 SGHKS and CDR2 YYEKEE (reference sequence). CDR3 length: 13 amino acids. In DNA form, the CDR3 reads TGTGCCAGCAGGTTAACAGGGAGGACTGAAGCTTTCTTT. Protein sequence: CASRLTGRTEAFF.

Concerning this clonotype itself: It may be a read error: a sequence one base away is much more abundant. V and J are TRBV12-3 or TRBV12-4 and TRBJ2-7; 7 bases line up with TRBD1. The CDR3 length is 12 residues. After removal of 5 bases from V and 5 bases from J, the junction contained 3 bases not matched to a gene. This CDR3 is CASSVDRHEQYF. The CDR3 nucleotides are TGTGCCAGCAGTGTGGACAGGCACGAGCAGTACTTC.